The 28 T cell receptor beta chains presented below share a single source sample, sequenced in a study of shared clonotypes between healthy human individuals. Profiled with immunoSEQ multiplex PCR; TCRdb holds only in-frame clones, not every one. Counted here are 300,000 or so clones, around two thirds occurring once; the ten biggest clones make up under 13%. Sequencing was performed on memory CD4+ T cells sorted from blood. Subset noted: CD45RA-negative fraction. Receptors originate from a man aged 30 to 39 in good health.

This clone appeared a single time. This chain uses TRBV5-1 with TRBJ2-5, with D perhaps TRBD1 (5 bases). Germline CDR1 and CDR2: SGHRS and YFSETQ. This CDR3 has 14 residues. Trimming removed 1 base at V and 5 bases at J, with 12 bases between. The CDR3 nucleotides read TGCGCCAGCAGCTTGATTGGGGCTGGGGAGACCCAGTACTTC. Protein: CASSLIGAGETQYF.

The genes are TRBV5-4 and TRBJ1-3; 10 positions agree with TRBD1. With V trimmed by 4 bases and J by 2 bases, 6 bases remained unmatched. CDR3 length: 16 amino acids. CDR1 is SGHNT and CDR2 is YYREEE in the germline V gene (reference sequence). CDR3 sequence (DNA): TGTGCCAGCAGCCAGGGACAGGGGTTCCCTGGAAACACCATATATTTT. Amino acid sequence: CASSQGQGFPGNTIYF.

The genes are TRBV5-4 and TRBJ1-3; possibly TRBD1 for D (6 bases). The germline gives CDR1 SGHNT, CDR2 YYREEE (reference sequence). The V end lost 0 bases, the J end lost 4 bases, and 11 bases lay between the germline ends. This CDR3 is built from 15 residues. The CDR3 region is CASSLDRDLGNTIYF. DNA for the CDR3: TGTGCCAGCAGCTTGGACAGGGACTTGGGAAACACCATATATTTT.

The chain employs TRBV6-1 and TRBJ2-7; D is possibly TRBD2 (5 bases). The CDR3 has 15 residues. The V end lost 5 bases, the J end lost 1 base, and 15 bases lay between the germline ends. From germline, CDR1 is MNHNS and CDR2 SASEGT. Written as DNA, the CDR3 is TGTGCCAGCAGTCGAGGAGGACTCGGATCCTACGAGCAGTACTTC. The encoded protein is CASSRGGLGSYEQYF.

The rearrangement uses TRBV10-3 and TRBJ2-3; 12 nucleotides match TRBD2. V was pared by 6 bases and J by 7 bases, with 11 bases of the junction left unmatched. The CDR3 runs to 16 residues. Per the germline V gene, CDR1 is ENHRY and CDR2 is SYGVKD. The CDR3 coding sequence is TGTGCCATCAGACAAAATCTAGCGGGAGGGGTATATACGCAGTATTTT. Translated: CAIRQNLAGGVYTQYF.

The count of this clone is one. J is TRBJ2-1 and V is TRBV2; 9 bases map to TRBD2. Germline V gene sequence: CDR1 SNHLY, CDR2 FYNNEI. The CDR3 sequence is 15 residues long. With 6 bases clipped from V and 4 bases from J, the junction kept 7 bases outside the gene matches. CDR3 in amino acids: CASRETSGIYNEQFF. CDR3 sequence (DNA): TGTGCCAGCAGGGAGACTAGCGGAATTTACAATGAGCAGTTCTTC.

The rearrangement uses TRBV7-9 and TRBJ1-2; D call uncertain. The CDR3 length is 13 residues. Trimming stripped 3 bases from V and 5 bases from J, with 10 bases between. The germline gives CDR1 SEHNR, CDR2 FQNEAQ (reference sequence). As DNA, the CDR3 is TGTGCCAGCAGCTTTAGCCCGGGTTATGGCTACACCTTC. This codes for CASSFSPGYGYTF.

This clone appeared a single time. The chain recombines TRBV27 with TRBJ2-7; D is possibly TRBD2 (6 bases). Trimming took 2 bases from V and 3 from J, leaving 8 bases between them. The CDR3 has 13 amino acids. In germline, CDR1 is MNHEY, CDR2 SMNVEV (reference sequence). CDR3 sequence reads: CASSLAGSYEQYF. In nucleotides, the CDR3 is TGTGCCAGCAGTTTAGCCGGGAGCTACGAGCAGTACTTC.

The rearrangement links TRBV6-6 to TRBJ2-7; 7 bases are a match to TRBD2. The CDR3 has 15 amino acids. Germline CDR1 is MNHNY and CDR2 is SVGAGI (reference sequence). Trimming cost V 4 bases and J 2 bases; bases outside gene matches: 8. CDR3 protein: CASSSHAGDPYEQYF. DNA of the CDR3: TGTGCCAGCAGTTCGCACGCGGGGGACCCCTACGAGCAGTACTTC.

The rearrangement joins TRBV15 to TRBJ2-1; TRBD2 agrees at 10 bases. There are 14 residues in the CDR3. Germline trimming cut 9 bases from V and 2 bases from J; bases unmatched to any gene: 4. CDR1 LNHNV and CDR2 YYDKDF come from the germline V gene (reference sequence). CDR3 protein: CATEREGPYNEQFF. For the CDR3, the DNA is TGTGCCACGGAGCGGGAGGGCCCCTACAATGAGCAGTTCTTC.

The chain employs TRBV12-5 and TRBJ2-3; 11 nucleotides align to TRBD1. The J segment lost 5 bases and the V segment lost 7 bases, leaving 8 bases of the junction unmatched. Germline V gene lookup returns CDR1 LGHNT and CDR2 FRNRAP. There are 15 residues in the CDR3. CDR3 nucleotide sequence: TGTGCTAGTGCCACGGGACAGGGGGTCTTAGATACGCAGTATTTT. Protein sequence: CASATGQGVLDTQYF. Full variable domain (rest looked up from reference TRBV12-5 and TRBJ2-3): DARVTQTPRHKVTEMGQEVTMRCQPILGHNTVFWYRQTMMQGLELLAYFRNRAPLDDSGMPKDRFSAEMPDATLATLKIQPSEPRDSAVYFCASATGQGVLDTQYFGPGTRLTVL.

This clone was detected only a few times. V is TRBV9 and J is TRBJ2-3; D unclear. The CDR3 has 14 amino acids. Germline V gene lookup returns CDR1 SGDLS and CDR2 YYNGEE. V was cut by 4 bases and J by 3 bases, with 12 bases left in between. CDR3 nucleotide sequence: TGTGCCAGCAGCCTGAACCTTAGGACAGATACGCAGTATTTT. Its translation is CASSLNLRTDTQYF.

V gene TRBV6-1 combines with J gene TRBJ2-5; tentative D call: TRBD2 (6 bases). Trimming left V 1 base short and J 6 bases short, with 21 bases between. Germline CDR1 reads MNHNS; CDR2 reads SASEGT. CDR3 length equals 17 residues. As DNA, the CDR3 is TGTGCCAGCAGTGAAGGTGTTTGGACGGAGGGGCAACAGACCCAGTACTTC. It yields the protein CASSEGVWTEGQQTQYF.

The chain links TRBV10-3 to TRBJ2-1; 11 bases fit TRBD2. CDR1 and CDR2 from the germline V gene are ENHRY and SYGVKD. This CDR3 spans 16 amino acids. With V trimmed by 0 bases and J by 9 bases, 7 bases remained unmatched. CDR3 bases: TGTGCCATCAGTGAGTCATTAGCGGGAGGGATGGGTGAGCAGTTCTTC. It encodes CAISESLAGGMGEQFF.

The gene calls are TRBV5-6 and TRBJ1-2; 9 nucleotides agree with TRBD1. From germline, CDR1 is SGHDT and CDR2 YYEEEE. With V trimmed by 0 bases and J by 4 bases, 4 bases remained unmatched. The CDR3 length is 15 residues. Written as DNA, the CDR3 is TGTGCCAGCAGCTTGGTGGGACAGGGAGGCTATGGCTACACCTTC. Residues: CASSLVGQGGYGYTF.

CDR3 in amino acids: CASSLEYKMGGYTF. The CDR3 DNA is TGCGCCAGCAGCTTGGAATACAAAATGGGAGGCTACACCTTC. V gene TRBV5-1 combines with J gene TRBJ1-2; no clear D. The CDR3 is 14 amino acids. CDR1 SGHRS and CDR2 YFSETQ come from the germline V gene. V lost 0 bases, J lost 8 bases, and 14 bases lay in between.

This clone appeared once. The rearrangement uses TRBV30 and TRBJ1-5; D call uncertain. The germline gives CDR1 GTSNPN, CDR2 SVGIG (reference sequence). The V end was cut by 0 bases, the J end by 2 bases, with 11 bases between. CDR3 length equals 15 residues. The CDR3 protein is CAWSVDLTGNQPQHF. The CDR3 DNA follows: TGTGCCTGGAGTGTCGACCTTACAGGCAATCAGCCCCAGCATTTT.

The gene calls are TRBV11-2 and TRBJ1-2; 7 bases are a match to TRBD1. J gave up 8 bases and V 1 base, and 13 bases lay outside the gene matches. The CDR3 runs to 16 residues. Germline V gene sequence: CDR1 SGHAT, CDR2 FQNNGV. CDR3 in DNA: TGTGCCAGCAGCTTAGGTCTGGGACAGCAATCCAGAGGCTACACCTTC. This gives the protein CASSLGLGQQSRGYTF. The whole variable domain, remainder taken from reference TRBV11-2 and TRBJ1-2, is EAGVAQSPRYKIIEKRQSVAFWCNPISGHATLYWYQQILGQGPKLLIQFQNNGVVDDSQLPKDRFSAERLKGVDSTLKIQPAKLEDSAVYLCASSLGLGQQSRGYTFGSGTRLTVV.

As DNA, the CDR3 is TGCGCCAGCAGCCTCCTCACTAGCGGGAGGGCTAGCACAGATACGCAGTATTTT. Encoded protein: CASSLLTSGRASTDTQYF. This chain uses TRBV5-1 with TRBJ2-3; 13 bases line up with TRBD2. The CDR3 covers 18 residues. Germline trimming cut 4 bases from V and 0 bases from J; bases unmatched to any gene: 8. Germline V lookup: CDR1 SGHRS, CDR2 YFSETQ.

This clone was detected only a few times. The DNA for the CDR3 is TGTGCCAGCAGGGCCGGGACTAGCGGCTACAATGAGCAGTTCTTC. The encoded protein is CASRAGTSGYNEQFF. The chain employs TRBV2 and TRBJ2-1; 11 positions match TRBD2. The CDR3 has 15 residues. Germline CDR1 SNHLY, CDR2 FYNNEI. The junction had 4 bases not matched to a gene; V was cut back by 6 bases and J by 3 bases.

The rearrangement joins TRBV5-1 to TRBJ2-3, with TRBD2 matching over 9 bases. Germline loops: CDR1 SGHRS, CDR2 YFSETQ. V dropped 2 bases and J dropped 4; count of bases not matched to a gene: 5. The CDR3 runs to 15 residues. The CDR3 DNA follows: TGCGCCAGCAGCTTTTCGGGACTAGCTCCAGATACGCAGTATTTT. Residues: CASSFSGLAPDTQYF.

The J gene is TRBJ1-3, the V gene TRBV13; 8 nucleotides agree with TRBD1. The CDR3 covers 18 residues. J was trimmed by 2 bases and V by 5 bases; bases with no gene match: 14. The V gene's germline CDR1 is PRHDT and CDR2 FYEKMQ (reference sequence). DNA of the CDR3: TGTGCCAGCAGCCCCATAGCTCTGGACAGGGTCACTGGAAACACCATATATTTT. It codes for CASSPIALDRVTGNTIYF.

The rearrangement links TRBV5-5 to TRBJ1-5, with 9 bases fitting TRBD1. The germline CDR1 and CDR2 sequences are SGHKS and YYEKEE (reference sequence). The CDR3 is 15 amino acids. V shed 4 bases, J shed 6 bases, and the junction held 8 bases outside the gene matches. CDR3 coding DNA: TGTGCCAGCAGCCTGGACAGGGGAAGACGTCAGCCCCAGCATTTT. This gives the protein CASSLDRGRRQPQHF. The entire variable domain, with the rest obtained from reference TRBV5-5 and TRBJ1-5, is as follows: DAGVTQSPTHLIKTRGQQVTLRCSPISGHKSVSWYQQVLGQGPQFIFQYYEKEERGRGNFPDRFSARQFPNYSSELNVNALLLGDSALYLCASSLDRGRRQPQHFGDGTRLSIL.

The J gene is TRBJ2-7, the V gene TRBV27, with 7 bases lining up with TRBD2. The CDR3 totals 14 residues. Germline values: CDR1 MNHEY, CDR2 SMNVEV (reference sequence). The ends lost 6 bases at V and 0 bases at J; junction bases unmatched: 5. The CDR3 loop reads CASRRKRDSYEQYF. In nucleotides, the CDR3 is TGTGCCAGCAGGCGGAAGCGGGACTCCTACGAGCAGTACTTC.

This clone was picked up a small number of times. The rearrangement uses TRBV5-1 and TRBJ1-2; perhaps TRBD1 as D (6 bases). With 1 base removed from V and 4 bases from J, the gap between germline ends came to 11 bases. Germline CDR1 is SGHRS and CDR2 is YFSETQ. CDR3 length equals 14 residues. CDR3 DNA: TGCGCCAGCAGCTTGTCGGGACAATCCTATGGCTACACCTTC. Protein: CASSLSGQSYGYTF.

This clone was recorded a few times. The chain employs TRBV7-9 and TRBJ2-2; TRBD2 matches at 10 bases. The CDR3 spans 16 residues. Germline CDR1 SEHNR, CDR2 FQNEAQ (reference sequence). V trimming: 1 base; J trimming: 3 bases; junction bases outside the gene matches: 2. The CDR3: CASSLGLAGDTGELFF. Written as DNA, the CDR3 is TGTGCCAGCAGCTTAGGCCTAGCGGGAGACACCGGGGAGCTGTTTTTT.

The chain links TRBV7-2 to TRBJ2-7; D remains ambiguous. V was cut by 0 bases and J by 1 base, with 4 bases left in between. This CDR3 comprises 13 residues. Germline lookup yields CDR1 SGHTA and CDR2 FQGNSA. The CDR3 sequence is CASSLADSYEQYF. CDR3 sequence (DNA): TGTGCCAGCAGCTTAGCGGATTCCTACGAGCAGTACTTC.

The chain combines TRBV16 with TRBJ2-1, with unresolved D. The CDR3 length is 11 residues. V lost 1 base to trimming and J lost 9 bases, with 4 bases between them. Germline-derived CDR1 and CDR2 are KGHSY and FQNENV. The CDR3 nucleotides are TGTGCCAGCAGCCAATACTCTGAGCAGTTCTTC. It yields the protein CASSQYSEQFF.